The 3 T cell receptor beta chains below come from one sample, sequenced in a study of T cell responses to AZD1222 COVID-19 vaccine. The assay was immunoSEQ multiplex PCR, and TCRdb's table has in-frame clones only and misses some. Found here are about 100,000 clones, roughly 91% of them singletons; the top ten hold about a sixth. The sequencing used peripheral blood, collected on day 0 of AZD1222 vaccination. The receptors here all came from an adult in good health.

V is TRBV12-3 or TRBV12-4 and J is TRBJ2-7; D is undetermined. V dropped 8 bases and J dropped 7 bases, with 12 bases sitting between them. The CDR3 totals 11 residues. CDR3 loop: CASGITREQYF. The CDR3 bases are TGTGCCAGCGGGATCACCCGTGAGCAGTACTTC.

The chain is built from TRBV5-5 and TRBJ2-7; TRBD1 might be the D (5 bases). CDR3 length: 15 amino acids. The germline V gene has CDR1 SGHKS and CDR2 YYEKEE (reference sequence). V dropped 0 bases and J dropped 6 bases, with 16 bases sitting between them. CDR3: CASSLDDSQVREQYF. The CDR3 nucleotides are TGTGCCAGCAGCTTGGACGACAGCCAAGTTCGCGAGCAGTACTTC.

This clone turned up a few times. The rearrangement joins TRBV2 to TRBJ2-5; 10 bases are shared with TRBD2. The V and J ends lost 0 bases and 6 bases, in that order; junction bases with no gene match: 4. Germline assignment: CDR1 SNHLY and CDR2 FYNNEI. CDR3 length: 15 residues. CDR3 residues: CASSEALAGVKTQYF. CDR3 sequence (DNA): TGTGCCAGCAGTGAAGCCCTAGCGGGAGTTAAGACCCAGTACTTC.